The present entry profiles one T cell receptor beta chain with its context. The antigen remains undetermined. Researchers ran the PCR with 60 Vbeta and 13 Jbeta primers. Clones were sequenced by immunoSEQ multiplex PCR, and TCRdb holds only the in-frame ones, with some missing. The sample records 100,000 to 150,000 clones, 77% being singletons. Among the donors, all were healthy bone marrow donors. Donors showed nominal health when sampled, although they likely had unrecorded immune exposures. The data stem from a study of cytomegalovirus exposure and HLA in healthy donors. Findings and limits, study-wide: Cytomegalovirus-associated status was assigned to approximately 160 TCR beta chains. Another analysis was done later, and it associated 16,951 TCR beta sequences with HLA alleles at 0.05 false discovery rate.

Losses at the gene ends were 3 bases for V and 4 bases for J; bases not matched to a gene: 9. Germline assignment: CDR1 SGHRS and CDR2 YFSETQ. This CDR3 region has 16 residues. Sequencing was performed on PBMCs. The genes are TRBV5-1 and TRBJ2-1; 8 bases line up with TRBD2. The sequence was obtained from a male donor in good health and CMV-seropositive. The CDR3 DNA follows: TGCGCCAGCAGCTACCGGAGCGGGGGCCCATACAATGAGCAGTTCTTC. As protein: CASSYRSGGPYNEQFF. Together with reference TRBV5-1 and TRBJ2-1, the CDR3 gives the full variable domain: KAGVTQTPRYLIKTRGQQVTLSCSPISGHRSVSWYQQTPGQGLQFLFEYFSETQRNKGNFPGRFSGRQFSNSRSEMNVSTLELGDSALYLCASSYRSGGPYNEQFFGPGTRLTVL.